This T cell receptor (beta chain) came from a study of Ad26.COV2.S vaccination and SARS-CoV-2 variants. Profiling relied on immunoSEQ multiplex PCR, and the TCRdb table lists in-frame clones only, not all of them. The sample yields 300,000 to 350,000 clones, 90% seen once. Germline lookup yields CDR1 KGHSH and CDR2 LQKENI. The CDR3 spans 15 residues. The V end was cut by 2 bases, the J end by 7 bases, with 17 bases between. This clone was observed a few times. The treatment: around 19 received Ad26.COV2.S at low or high dose, single or two shots; 5 received placebo; per-sample allocation not given. After the first vaccine or placebo injection, samples were drawn on day 63.

This TCR derives from a person aged 18-65 years who received the Ad26.COV2.S COVID-19 vaccine or a placebo. Specimen: peripheral blood, collected in a trial of Ad26.COV2.S vaccine versus placebo. The rearrangement links TRBV18 to TRBJ1-2; D possibly corresponds to TRBD1 (5 bases). The CDR3, as DNA: TGTGCCAGCTCACCAAGTGGGCCGGGGGTAATTGGCTACACCTTC. Encoded protein: CASSPSGPGVIGYTF.